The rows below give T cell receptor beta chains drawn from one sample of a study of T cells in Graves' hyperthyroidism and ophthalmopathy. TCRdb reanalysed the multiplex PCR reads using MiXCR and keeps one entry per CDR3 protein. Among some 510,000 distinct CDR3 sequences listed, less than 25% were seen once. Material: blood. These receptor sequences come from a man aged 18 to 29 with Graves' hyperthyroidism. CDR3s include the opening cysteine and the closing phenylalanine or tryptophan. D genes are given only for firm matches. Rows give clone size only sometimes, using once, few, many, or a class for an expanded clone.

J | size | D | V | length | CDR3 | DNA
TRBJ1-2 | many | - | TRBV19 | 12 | CASSWKAYGYTF | TGTGCCAGTAGTTGGAAAGCCTATGGCTACACCTTC
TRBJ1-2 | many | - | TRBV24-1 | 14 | CATSDLLQRGGYTF | TGTGCCACCAGTGATTTACTTCAACGGGGTGGCTACACCTTC
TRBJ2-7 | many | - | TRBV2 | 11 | CASQGLGEQYF | TGTGCCAGCCAGGGCTTGGGCGAGCAGTACTTC
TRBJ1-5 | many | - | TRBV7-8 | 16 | CASSSTRVGSNQPQHF | TGTGCCAGCAGCTCAACACGTGTAGGCAGCAATCAGCCCCAGCATTTT
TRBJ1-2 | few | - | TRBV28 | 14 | CASSPPDSPGGYTF | TGTGCCAGCAGCCCTCCGGATTCCCCCGGGGGCTACACCTTC
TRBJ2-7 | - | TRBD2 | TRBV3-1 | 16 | CASSQDGGLLFSEQYF | TGTGCCAGCAGCCAAGATGGGGGACTACTCTTCTCCGAGCAGTACTTC
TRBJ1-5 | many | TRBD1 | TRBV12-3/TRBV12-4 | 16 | CASRHGGQGVYQPQHF | TGTGCCAGCAGGCACGGGGGACAGGGGGTTTATCAGCCCCAGCATTTT
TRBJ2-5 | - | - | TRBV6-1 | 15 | CASSEEFGGKETQYF | TGTGCCAGCAGTGAAGAGTTCGGGGGTAAGGAGACCCAGTACTTC
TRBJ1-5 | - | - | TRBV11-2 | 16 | CASSSRGSISDQPQHF | TGTGCCAGCAGTAGCAGGGGTTCGATTTCAGATCAGCCCCAGCATTTT
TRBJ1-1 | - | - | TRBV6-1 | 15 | CASSKRGSSYTEAFF | TGTGCCAGCAGTAAAAGGGGGAGTTCTTACACTGAAGCTTTCTTT
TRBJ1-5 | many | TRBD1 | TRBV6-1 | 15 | CASSESSGGVQPQHF | TGTGCCAGCAGTGAAAGCTCAGGGGGCGTTCAGCCCCAGCATTTT
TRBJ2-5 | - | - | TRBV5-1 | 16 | CASSREGVGGQETQYF | TGCGCCAGCAGTCGTGAGGGAGTCGGAGGACAAGAGACCCAGTACTTC
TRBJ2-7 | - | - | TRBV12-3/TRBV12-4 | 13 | CASSRGPTGEQYF | TGTGCCAGCAGTAGGGGACCCACGGGCGAGCAGTACTTC
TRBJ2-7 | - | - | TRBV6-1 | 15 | CASSEWRGQPYEQYF | TGTGCCAGCAGTGAATGGCGTGGGCAGCCCTACGAGCAGTACTTC
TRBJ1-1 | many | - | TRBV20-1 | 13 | CSASAGLNTEAFF | TGCAGTGCTAGCGCAGGACTGAACACTGAAGCTTTCTTT
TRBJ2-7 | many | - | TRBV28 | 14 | CASSPTTGLNEQYF | TGTGCCAGCAGTCCGACAACAGGGCTCAACGAGCAGTACTTC
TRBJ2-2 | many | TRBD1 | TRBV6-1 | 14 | CASSGTGDTGELFF | TGTGCCAGCAGCGGGACAGGGGACACCGGGGAGCTGTTTTTT
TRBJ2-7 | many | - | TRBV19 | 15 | CASGLGGGVGYEQYF | TGTGCCAGTGGACTGGGAGGGGGAGTCGGCTACGAGCAGTACTTC
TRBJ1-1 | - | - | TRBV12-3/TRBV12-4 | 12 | CASSADIYRAFF | TGTGCCAGCAGTGCCGACATATATCGAGCTTTCTTT
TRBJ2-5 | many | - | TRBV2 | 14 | CASSEGGGVETQYF | TGTGCCAGCAGTGAAGGTGGGGGCGTAGAGACCCAGTACTTC
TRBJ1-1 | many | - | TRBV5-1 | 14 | CASSLTSSGTEAFF | TGCGCCAGCAGCTTAACGTCCTCTGGCACTGAAGCTTTCTTT
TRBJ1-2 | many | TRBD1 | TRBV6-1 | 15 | CASSDGQGVNYGYTF | TGTGCCAGCAGTGATGGACAGGGGGTAAACTATGGCTACACCTTC
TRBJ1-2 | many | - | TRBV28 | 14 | CATTGPGRSYGYTF | TGTGCCACCACGGGGCCGGGGCGGAGCTATGGCTACACCTTC
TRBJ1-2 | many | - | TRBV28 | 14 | CASSLLDGSTGYTF | TGTGCCAGCAGTTTATTAGACGGCTCGACCGGCTACACCTTC
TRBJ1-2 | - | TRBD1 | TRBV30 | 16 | CAWSVLRDRGIYGYTF | TGTGCCTGGAGTGTACTGCGGGACAGGGGAATCTATGGCTACACCTTC
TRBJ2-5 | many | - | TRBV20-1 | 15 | CSASRDPQSQETQYF | TGCAGTGCTAGTCGGGATCCTCAGTCCCAAGAGACCCAGTACTTC
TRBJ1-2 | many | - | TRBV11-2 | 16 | CASSLSTRSGWNGYTF | TGTGCCAGCAGCTTATCCACCAGAAGCGGTTGGAATGGCTACACCTTC
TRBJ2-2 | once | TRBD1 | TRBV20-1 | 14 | CSASRTGTTGELFF | TGCAGTGCTAGCCGGACAGGGACCACCGGGGAGCTGTTTTTT
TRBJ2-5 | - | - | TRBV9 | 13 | CASSVAQAGTQYF | TGTGCCAGCAGCGTAGCCCAGGCTGGGACCCAGTACTTC